This T cell receptor (beta chain) came from a study of OX40 agonist ivuxolimab in advanced cancers. Across the study: In three patients, partial responses were observed, one with hepatocellular carcinoma and two with cutaneous melanoma.

This clone appeared once. Data came from immunoSEQ multiplex PCR; TCRdb stores just in-frame clones and leaves some out. The repertoire consists of about 85,000 clones, with around four fifths occurring once and the leading ten covering 5.5% to 7%. This receptor was obtained from an adult with an advanced solid tumor such as melanoma, head and neck, liver or kidney cancer. This specimen was CD4+ or CD8+ T cells sorted from blood, taken in a trial of the OX40 agonist ivuxolimab.

The CDR3 is CASRYRGANTEAFF. CDR3 sequence (DNA): TGTGCCAGCAGGTACAGGGGAGCGAACACTGAAGCTTTCTTT. The V call is TRBV5-6, the J call TRBJ1-1; 7 nucleotides match TRBD1. CDR3 length: 14 residues. Germline V gives CDR1 SGHDT, CDR2 YYEEEE. Losses at the gene ends were 5 bases for V and 1 base for J; bases not matched to a gene: 5.